This TCR beta chain was documented in a study of T cells after posttransplantation cyclophosphamide. Study-level points and caveats: Recipient CMV seropositivity and CMV reactivation strongly tracked TRB clonality.

Treatment was busulfan-fludarabine conditioning, a marrow graft, and cyclophosphamide on days +3 and +4. Repertoires were generated with immunoSEQ multiplex PCR, while TCRdb's copy carries only in-frame clones and drops some. Among approximately 5,000 clones, approximately 80% were seen once, and the ten largest hold approximately 4%. In germline, CDR1 is SGHTA, CDR2 FQGNSA. The CDR3 totals 16 residues. V gave up 5 bases and J gave up 4 bases, with 20 bases separating them. With respect to this clone: Antigen unknown.

The TCR comes from a male patient between 45 and 59 years old who received an allogeneic stem cell transplant from a related donor and was CMV-positive. Some of the T cells may derive from the graft donor. The source material was PBMCs, sampled after allogeneic stem cell transplant with posttransplant cyclophosphamide. This chain links TRBV7-2 with TRBJ2-5, with D possibly being TRBD2 (6 bases). DNA of the CDR3: TGTGCCAGCAGCCTCAGTCAGGCTAGCGCATCAGAGACCCAGTACTTC. It encodes CASSLSQASASETQYF.